This T cell receptor beta chain originates from a study of blood T cell repertoires in COVID-19. In the study overall: PBMCs, B-cell-depleted T cells, or T cells provided the cDNA or gDNA that made up the material.

Profiling relied on immunoSEQ multiplex PCR, and the TCRdb table lists in-frame clones only, not all of them. Of about 130,000 clones listed, roughly 86% are singletons. Germline V gene lookup returns CDR1 SGHNT and CDR2 YENEEA. V was trimmed by 5 bases and J by 4 bases, leaving 11 bases between them. The CDR3 contains 13 residues. V and J are TRBV11-3 and TRBJ1-1; no clear D. This TCR derives from a woman in her forties or fifties who had recovered from COVID-19. Sequencing input: peripheral blood. This CDR3 is CASSPGRGTEAFF. In DNA, the CDR3 is TGTGCCAGCAGCCCGGGTCGGGGCACTGAAGCTTTCTTT.